Listed below are T cell receptor beta chains from one sample, sequenced in a study of T cell changes during pregnancy in multiple sclerosis. Assay: immunoSEQ multiplex PCR; the TCRdb copy retains only in-frame clones and omits some. Counted here are about 87,000 clones, around 93% occurring once; the ten biggest clones make up around 1.4%. Material: peripheral blood, obtained in the third trimester of pregnancy. Receptors were obtained from a female donor in good health, enrolled as a control in a pregnancy study. Both conserved end residues are part of each CDR3. Fields, in order: J gene, clone size, D gene, V gene, CDR3 protein, CDR3 DNA. The D gene is left open where the match is weak. Where a row states a size, it is once, few, many or the class of an expanded clone; other rows omit it.

j_call: TRBJ2-7
clone_size: -
d_call: TRBD2
v_call: TRBV7-2
cdr3_aa: CASTLEGTSGRMVYEQYF
cdr3_nt: TGTGCCAGCACCTTAGAAGGGACTAGCGGGAGAATGGTGTACGAGCAGTACTTC

j_call: TRBJ2-5
clone_size: -
d_call: TRBD1
v_call: TRBV13
cdr3_aa: CASSLRSGGVGETQYF
cdr3_nt: TGTGCCAGCAGCCTTCGTTCAGGGGGCGTTGGAGAGACCCAGTACTTC

j_call: TRBJ1-2
clone_size: -
d_call: TRBD1
v_call: TRBV5-4
cdr3_aa: CASSFWDRPYRYTF
cdr3_nt: TGTGCCAGCAGCTTTTGGGACAGGCCCTATCGCTACACCTTC

j_call: TRBJ1-5
clone_size: -
d_call: -
v_call: TRBV28
cdr3_aa: CASSLQVNQPQHF
cdr3_nt: TGTGCCAGCAGCCTACAGGTCAATCAGCCCCAGCATTTT

j_call: TRBJ2-7
clone_size: once
d_call: -
v_call: TRBV5-1
cdr3_aa: CASSWDTSYEQYF
cdr3_nt: TGCGCCAGCAGCTGGGACACCTCCTACGAGCAGTACTTC

j_call: TRBJ2-3
clone_size: -
d_call: -
v_call: TRBV6-5
cdr3_aa: CASSYSRDTQYF
cdr3_nt: TGTGCCAGCAGTTACTCGAGGGATACGCAGTATTTT

j_call: TRBJ2-7
clone_size: -
d_call: TRBD2
v_call: TRBV28
cdr3_aa: CASRGRGLASEQYF
cdr3_nt: TGTGCCAGCAGGGGCCGGGGACTAGCGTCCGAGCAGTACTTC

j_call: TRBJ2-1
clone_size: once
d_call: TRBD1
v_call: TRBV29-1
cdr3_aa: CSVWDRGPNEQFF
cdr3_nt: TGCAGCGTTTGGGACAGGGGGCCCAATGAGCAGTTCTTC

j_call: TRBJ2-2
clone_size: few
d_call: -
v_call: TRBV5-4
cdr3_aa: CASTQSLANTGELFF
cdr3_nt: TGTGCCAGCACCCAATCACTAGCGAACACCGGGGAGCTGTTTTTT

j_call: TRBJ1-2
clone_size: once
d_call: TRBD1
v_call: TRBV6-1
cdr3_aa: CASRGTVAPYGYTF
cdr3_nt: TGTGCCAGCAGGGGGACAGTCGCCCCCTATGGCTACACCTTC

j_call: TRBJ2-5
clone_size: -
d_call: TRBD1
v_call: TRBV28
cdr3_aa: CASSETGTVNQETQYF
cdr3_nt: TGTGCCAGCAGTGAAACCGGGACAGTTAACCAAGAGACCCAGTACTTC

j_call: TRBJ2-2
clone_size: -
d_call: -
v_call: TRBV19
cdr3_aa: CASSIGGVTGELFF
cdr3_nt: TGTGCCAGTAGTATAGGCGGGGTCACCGGGGAGCTGTTTTTT

j_call: TRBJ2-2
clone_size: -
d_call: -
v_call: TRBV27
cdr3_aa: CASSFGTNTGELFF
cdr3_nt: TGTGCCAGCAGTTTCGGGACTAACACCGGGGAGCTGTTTTTT

j_call: TRBJ2-5
clone_size: -
d_call: -
v_call: TRBV6-5
cdr3_aa: CASSQERGRKTQYF
cdr3_nt: TGTGCCAGCAGTCAAGAAAGGGGGAGAAAGACCCAGTACTTC

j_call: TRBJ2-3
clone_size: -
d_call: -
v_call: TRBV28
cdr3_aa: CASSTRLTSTDTQYF
cdr3_nt: TGTGCCAGCAGTACCCGACTGACGAGCACAGATACGCAGTATTTT

j_call: TRBJ2-5
clone_size: -
d_call: TRBD2
v_call: TRBV9
cdr3_aa: CASSFRLAGAGETQYF
cdr3_nt: TGTGCCAGCAGCTTCCGACTAGCGGGGGCCGGGGAGACCCAGTACTTC

j_call: TRBJ2-2
clone_size: -
d_call: TRBD1
v_call: TRBV27
cdr3_aa: CASRTGGTGELFF
cdr3_nt: TGTGCCAGCAGGACAGGGGGGACCGGGGAGCTGTTTTTT

j_call: TRBJ2-5
clone_size: -
d_call: -
v_call: TRBV9
cdr3_aa: CASSVGNRDETQYF
cdr3_nt: TGTGCCAGCAGCGTGGGCAACAGGGACGAGACCCAGTACTTC

j_call: TRBJ2-1
clone_size: -
d_call: TRBD2
v_call: TRBV28
cdr3_aa: CASSLASRLAAYNEQFF
cdr3_nt: TGTGCCAGCAGTTTAGCTTCGCGACTAGCGGCTTACAATGAGCAGTTCTTC

j_call: TRBJ2-5
clone_size: -
d_call: -
v_call: TRBV19
cdr3_aa: CASSTGGVGETQYF
cdr3_nt: TGTGCCAGTAGTACGGGCGGGGTTGGAGAGACCCAGTACTTC

j_call: TRBJ2-5
clone_size: once
d_call: TRBD2
v_call: TRBV15
cdr3_aa: CATSRDRPGLAGETQYF
cdr3_nt: TGTGCCACCAGCAGAGATCGTCCGGGACTAGCTGGGGAGACCCAGTACTTC

j_call: TRBJ1-2
clone_size: few
d_call: TRBD1
v_call: TRBV4-1
cdr3_aa: CASSLSGQHGYTF
cdr3_nt: TGCGCCAGCAGCCTATCGGGACAGCATGGCTACACCTTC

j_call: TRBJ2-7
clone_size: -
d_call: -
v_call: TRBV19
cdr3_aa: CASSILGNYEQYF
cdr3_nt: TGTGCCAGTAGTATACTAGGAAACTACGAGCAGTACTTC

j_call: TRBJ2-7
clone_size: -
d_call: -
v_call: TRBV28
cdr3_aa: CASRQNYEQYF
cdr3_nt: TGTGCCAGCAGACAAAACTACGAGCAGTACTTC

j_call: TRBJ2-1
clone_size: -
d_call: -
v_call: TRBV11-3
cdr3_aa: CASSLGFNNEQFF
cdr3_nt: TGTGCCAGCAGCTTAGGTTTTAACAATGAGCAGTTCTTC

j_call: TRBJ2-5
clone_size: -
d_call: TRBD2
v_call: TRBV7-8
cdr3_aa: CASSGAGDLQETQYF
cdr3_nt: TGTGCCAGCAGCGGGGCGGGAGACCTCCAAGAGACCCAGTACTTC

j_call: TRBJ2-7
clone_size: -
d_call: TRBD1
v_call: TRBV2
cdr3_aa: CASSLETGSVQYF
cdr3_nt: TGTGCCAGCAGTTTGGAGACAGGGTCCGTGCAGTACTTC

j_call: TRBJ1-1
clone_size: -
d_call: -
v_call: TRBV10-3
cdr3_aa: CAIQGMNTEAFF
cdr3_nt: TGTGCCATCCAGGGGATGAACACTGAAGCTTTCTTT

j_call: TRBJ2-6
clone_size: -
d_call: -
v_call: TRBV27
cdr3_aa: CASSLLSGANVLTF
cdr3_nt: TGTGCCAGCAGTTTATTATCTGGGGCCAACGTCCTGACTTTC

j_call: TRBJ2-3
clone_size: -
d_call: -
v_call: TRBV6-1
cdr3_aa: CASSEVRGYGTDTQYF
cdr3_nt: TGTGCCAGCAGTGAAGTCAGGGGCTATGGCACAGATACGCAGTATTTT

j_call: TRBJ2-5
clone_size: -
d_call: -
v_call: TRBV6-1
cdr3_aa: CASSVNSAGLGETQYF
cdr3_nt: TGTGCCAGCAGTGTCAATTCGGCAGGGTTAGGAGAGACCCAGTACTTC

j_call: TRBJ2-7
clone_size: -
d_call: TRBD1
v_call: TRBV27
cdr3_aa: CASSLGQFSEQYF
cdr3_nt: TGTGCCAGCAGTCTGGGACAGTTTTCCGAGCAGTACTTC

j_call: TRBJ2-5
clone_size: once
d_call: TRBD2
v_call: TRBV29-1
cdr3_aa: CSVLTTSAVMAQYF
cdr3_nt: TGCAGCGTCCTCACGACTAGCGCTGTTATGGCCCAGTACTTC

j_call: TRBJ2-1
clone_size: -
d_call: -
v_call: TRBV6-1
cdr3_aa: CASSAYHRVNEQFF
cdr3_nt: TGTGCCAGCAGTGCATACCACAGAGTCAATGAGCAGTTCTTC

j_call: TRBJ1-4
clone_size: -
d_call: -
v_call: TRBV7-2
cdr3_aa: CASSFYSQGGNEKLFF
cdr3_nt: TGTGCCAGCAGCTTCTACTCACAGGGAGGGAACGAAAAACTGTTTTTT

j_call: TRBJ1-1
clone_size: -
d_call: -
v_call: TRBV5-1
cdr3_aa: CASSLVAGTEAFF
cdr3_nt: TGCGCCAGCAGCTTGGTGGCGGGCACTGAAGCTTTCTTT

j_call: TRBJ2-5
clone_size: -
d_call: -
v_call: TRBV28
cdr3_aa: CASGSHSRGQETQYF
cdr3_nt: TGTGCCAGCGGGAGTCATTCGCGGGGCCAAGAGACCCAGTACTTC